A selection of T cell receptor beta chains follows, all from one sample in a study of human T cells and chemical hapten exposure. TCRdb itself ran the RACE reads through MiXCR, one entry per CDR3 protein. The sample consists of some 97,000 distinct CDR3 sequences, roughly a quarter of them appearing once. Sequencing used whole blood, obtained in connection with sensitization to the hapten diphenylcyclopropenone (DPC). All receptors come from a man aged 40-49 years with alopecia areata. Some clones in this sample may be carry-over from other donors' samples. The CDR3 runs from the conserved cysteine through the conserved F or W.

v_gene: TRBV27; j_gene: TRBJ2-5; CDR3aa: CASSLLRASGPQETQYF
v_gene: TRBV2; j_gene: TRBJ1-1; CDR3aa: CASSGQQESTEAFF
v_gene: TRBV7-9; j_gene: TRBJ2-7; CDR3aa: CASMLSSGTGGNEQYF
v_gene: TRBV5-1; j_gene: TRBJ1-1; CDR3aa: CASSSGHAGGEAFF
v_gene: TRBV6-1; j_gene: TRBJ1-4; CDR3aa: CASRERGLTTNEKLFF
v_gene: TRBV29-1; j_gene: TRBJ2-5; CDR3aa: CSVEFLSSSGRLVETQYF
v_gene: TRBV4-1; j_gene: TRBJ2-2; CDR3aa: CASSQDEENTGELFF
v_gene: TRBV18; j_gene: TRBJ1-5; CDR3aa: CASSPGRTGDQPQHF
v_gene: TRBV7-3; j_gene: TRBJ2-2; CDR3aa: CASSQTSGSIGGELFF
v_gene: TRBV5-1; j_gene: TRBJ2-6; CDR3aa: CASSLWGLTTGAGANVLTF
v_gene: TRBV20-1; j_gene: TRBJ1-5; CDR3aa: CSASGDSALFVQHF
v_gene: TRBV2; j_gene: TRBJ1-4; CDR3aa: CASSVMGYYEKLFF
v_gene: TRBV5-1; j_gene: TRBJ1-4; CDR3aa: CASSLTGGNEKLFF
v_gene: TRBV6-1; j_gene: TRBJ2-5; CDR3aa: CASSELAGGPETQYF
v_gene: TRBV6-2/TRBV6-3; j_gene: TRBJ1-5; CDR3aa: CASSYSSGALNQPQHF
v_gene: TRBV6-1; j_gene: TRBJ2-2; CDR3aa: CASKETGGTGELFF
v_gene: TRBV10-2; j_gene: TRBJ1-5; CDR3aa: CASSESGSNQPQHF
v_gene: TRBV12-3/TRBV12-4; j_gene: TRBJ1-1; CDR3aa: CASSSQVITEAFF
v_gene: TRBV12-3/TRBV12-4; j_gene: TRBJ2-1; CDR3aa: CASRDTSGYEQFF
v_gene: TRBV28; j_gene: TRBJ1-4; CDR3aa: CASSLTPGQGEKLFF
v_gene: TRBV2; j_gene: TRBJ2-3; CDR3aa: CASSAPLNPGVRTDTQYF
v_gene: TRBV7-2; j_gene: TRBJ2-4; CDR3aa: CASSYPTRGATDRAKNIQYF
v_gene: TRBV28; j_gene: TRBJ2-3; CDR3aa: CASTIPGRGGTDTQYF
v_gene: TRBV7-2; j_gene: TRBJ2-2; CDR3aa: CASSPGAGGLNTGELFF
v_gene: TRBV12-3/TRBV12-4; j_gene: TRBJ1-3; CDR3aa: CASSTRNTIYF
v_gene: TRBV28; j_gene: TRBJ2-3; CDR3aa: CASSPSPGLGSSTDTQYF
v_gene: TRBV20-1; j_gene: TRBJ2-1; CDR3aa: CSARAQGGNEQFF
v_gene: TRBV6-5; j_gene: TRBJ1-6; CDR3aa: CASSYPGTNSPLHF
v_gene: TRBV3-1; j_gene: TRBJ2-3; CDR3aa: CASSPPAGSTDTQYF
v_gene: TRBV15; j_gene: TRBJ2-3; CDR3aa: CATSRVGLAGYTDTQYF
v_gene: TRBV9; j_gene: TRBJ2-5; CDR3aa: CASSAEDLGRGETQYF
v_gene: TRBV12-3/TRBV12-4; j_gene: TRBJ2-4; CDR3aa: CASSGLAKNIQYF
v_gene: TRBV20-1; j_gene: TRBJ1-1; CDR3aa: CSARDRGRWPNTEAFF